Listed below are T cell receptor beta chains from one sample, sequenced in a study of shared clonotypes between healthy human individuals. The repertoire was sequenced with immunoSEQ multiplex PCR; TCRdb's copy has only in-frame clones and lacks some. The table records around 480,000 clones, about 75% of them present only once. The sample comprised PBMCs. The source is a woman between 40 and 55 years old in good health. Some clones in this sample may be carry-over from other donors' samples. Both conserved end residues are part of each CDR3. Each record gives: J gene, V gene, clone size, D gene, CDR3 protein, CDR3 DNA. D genes are given only for firm matches. Where a row states a size, it is once, few, many or the class of an expanded clone; other rows omit it.

TRBJ1-3 | TRBV19 | NA | NA | CASSMGIGNTIYF | TGTGCCAGTAGTATGGGGATCGGAAACACCATATATTTT
TRBJ2-7 | TRBV2 | once | TRBD1 | CASSEQGASEQYF | TGTGCCAGCAGTGAACAGGGGGCCTCCGAGCAGTACTTC
TRBJ2-5 | TRBV5-5 | NA | TRBD1 | CASSGDRTGKETQYF | TGTGCCAGCAGCGGGGACAGGACGGGGAAAGAGACCCAGTACTTC
TRBJ2-7 | TRBV19 | NA | NA | CASSIDETEQYF | TGTGCCAGTAGTATAGATGAGACAGAGCAGTACTTC
TRBJ2-3 | TRBV5-1 | NA | TRBD2 | CASSLALAGADTQYF | TGCGCCAGCAGCTTGGCTTTAGCGGGTGCGGATACGCAGTATTTT
TRBJ2-2 | TRBV7-9 | NA | NA | CASSPGPTGELFF | TGTGCCAGCAGCCCGGGCCCCACCGGGGAGCTGTTTTTT
TRBJ2-7 | TRBV5-4 | NA | NA | CASSLGQAPEQYF | TGTGCCAGCAGCTTGGGACAGGCGCCCGAGCAGTACTTC
TRBJ2-2 | TRBV9 | NA | NA | CASSAEGWAGELFF | TGTGCCAGCAGCGCGGAGGGGTGGGCCGGGGAGCTGTTTTTT
TRBJ2-1 | TRBV7-2 | NA | TRBD2 | CASSSAGARYNEQFF | TGTGCCAGCAGCTCCGCGGGAGCGAGGTACAATGAGCAGTTCTTC
TRBJ1-5 | TRBV7-8 | NA | NA | CASSRAKEDQPQHF | TGTGCCAGCAGTCGGGCCAAGGAAGATCAGCCCCAGCATTTT
TRBJ2-7 | TRBV2 | NA | NA | CASSVGARGEQYF | TGTGCCAGCAGTGTTGGAGCCAGGGGCGAGCAGTACTTC
TRBJ1-4 | TRBV9 | NA | NA | CASSVGGTGKGKLFF | TGTGCCAGCAGCGTAGGTGGAACAGGGAAAGGAAAACTGTTTTTT
TRBJ1-1 | TRBV5-4 | NA | NA | CASSLDRATEAFF | TGTGCCAGCAGCTTGGACAGGGCAACTGAAGCTTTCTTT
TRBJ2-7 | TRBV28 | NA | NA | CASTLGGGGYEQYF | TGTGCCAGCACCCTAGGAGGGGGAGGTTACGAGCAGTACTTC
TRBJ1-1 | TRBV6-5 | few | NA | CASKRMNTEAFF | TGTGCCAGCAAGAGAATGAACACTGAAGCTTTCTTT
TRBJ2-7 | TRBV2 | NA | NA | CASSPESTTGYEQYF | TGTGCCAGCAGTCCCGAATCAACGACAGGCTACGAGCAGTACTTC
TRBJ2-5 | TRBV7-2 | many | TRBD2 | CASSLVGLAETQYF | TGTGCCAGCAGCTTAGTGGGACTAGCAGAGACCCAGTACTTC
TRBJ2-3 | TRBV7-7 | NA | TRBD2 | CASSLGSGSGTDTQYF | TGTGCCAGCAGCTTAGGTAGCGGGAGTGGCACAGATACGCAGTATTTT
TRBJ1-1 | TRBV7-6 | NA | NA | CASSPGQGTEAFF | TGTGCCAGCAGCCCCGGTCAGGGCACTGAAGCTTTCTTT
TRBJ1-1 | TRBV19 | NA | NA | CASSDGSRRTEAFF | TGTGCCAGTAGTGACGGTAGCAGGCGCACTGAAGCTTTCTTT
TRBJ1-1 | TRBV7-2 | NA | NA | CASSLGRIRPTEAFF | TGTGCCAGCAGCTTAGGTCGTATAAGACCCACTGAAGCTTTCTTT
TRBJ2-6 | TRBV6-5 | NA | NA | CASTSFGANVLTF | TGTGCCAGCACCTCTTTTGGGGCCAACGTCCTGACTTTC
TRBJ1-5 | TRBV5-1 | once | NA | CASSQGGADREPQHF | TGCGCCAGCAGCCAAGGGGGGGCAGACCGGGAGCCCCAGCATTTT
TRBJ1-4 | TRBV2 | NA | NA | CASSGSGYEKLFF | TGTGCCAGCAGTGGATCGGGCTATGAAAAACTGTTTTTT
TRBJ2-7 | TRBV27 | NA | NA | CASSFGRHSYEQYF | TGTGCCAGCAGTTTCGGCAGGCACTCCTACGAGCAGTACTTC
TRBJ2-3 | TRBV30 | NA | NA | CAWSRSTDTQYF | TGTGCCTGGAGCCGGAGCACAGATACGCAGTATTTT
TRBJ1-3 | TRBV27 | NA | TRBD1 | CASRGQGGNTIYF | TGTGCCAGCAGAGGACAGGGAGGAAACACCATATATTTT
TRBJ2-1 | TRBV14 | NA | NA | CASSQDWGEQFF | TGTGCCAGCAGCCAAGATTGGGGTGAGCAGTTCTTC
TRBJ1-3 | TRBV7-9 | NA | NA | CASSSQSLLYTIYF | TGTGCCAGCAGCTCCCAGTCCCTTTTGTACACCATATATTTT
TRBJ2-7 | TRBV29-1 | many | TRBD2 | CSVQTSGAYEQYF | TGCAGCGTTCAGACTAGCGGGGCCTACGAGCAGTACTTC
TRBJ2-7 | TRBV5-6 | NA | NA | CASSLKPAYEQYF | TGTGCCAGCAGCTTGAAACCTGCCTACGAGCAGTACTTC
TRBJ1-2 | TRBV5-1 | NA | TRBD1 | CASSSSPGQGTSYGYTF | TGCGCCAGCAGCTCGAGCCCGGGACAGGGTACGAGCTATGGCTACACCTTC
TRBJ2-7 | TRBV2 | NA | TRBD1 | CASSGTGTVSYEQYF | TGTGCCAGCAGTGGTACCGGGACAGTATCCTACGAGCAGTACTTC
TRBJ2-1 | TRBV28 | NA | NA | CASSPPTRDSYNEQFF | TGTGCCAGCAGTCCCCCGACACGGGACTCCTACAATGAGCAGTTCTTC
TRBJ2-7 | TRBV5-1 | once | TRBD2 | CASSLAAGDVREQYF | TGCGCCAGCAGCTTGGCAGCGGGAGATGTGCGCGAGCAGTACTTC
TRBJ2-7 | TRBV25-1 | NA | TRBD2 | CASSEPTSGRGEQYF | TGTGCCAGCAGTGAGCCGACTAGCGGGAGAGGCGAGCAGTACTTC
TRBJ2-1 | TRBV7-9 | NA | NA | CASSLNPRGSGYNEQFF | TGTGCCAGCAGCTTAAACCCTCGCGGTAGCGGTTACAATGAGCAGTTCTTC
TRBJ2-3 | TRBV28 | NA | NA | CASSPDSTDTQYF | TGTGCCAGCAGCCCCGACAGTACAGATACGCAGTATTTT
TRBJ2-2 | TRBV9 | few | TRBD2 | CASSVWAGANTGELFF | TGTGCCAGCAGCGTATGGGCGGGAGCGAACACCGGGGAGCTGTTTTTT
TRBJ1-5 | TRBV6-6 | many | NA | CASSFGANSNQPQHF | TGTGCCAGCAGTTTCGGCGCTAATAGCAATCAGCCCCAGCATTTT
TRBJ2-2 | TRBV19 | NA | TRBD2 | CASSIRLAGGGELFF | TGTGCCAGTAGTATCCGACTAGCGGGAGGTGGGGAGCTGTTTTTT
TRBJ2-7 | TRBV4-3 | NA | TRBD1 | CASSQTGTGTYEQYF | TGCGCCAGCAGCCAGACCGGGACAGGGACTTACGAGCAGTACTTC
TRBJ2-7 | TRBV29-1 | NA | TRBD2 | CSVGPSGREQYF | TGCAGCGTTGGGCCTAGCGGGAGAGAGCAGTACTTC
TRBJ2-7 | TRBV7-9 | NA | TRBD2 | CASSLARASGILEQYF | TGTGCCAGCAGCTTAGCGCGGGCTAGCGGGATTTTAGAGCAGTACTTC
TRBJ1-2 | TRBV4-2 | NA | NA | CASSQGEGGAGGYTF | TGTGCCAGCAGCCAAGGTGAGGGCGGGGCTGGGGGCTACACCTTC
TRBJ2-1 | TRBV10-3 | once | TRBD2 | CAISEGLAGAEQFF | TGTGCCATCAGTGAGGGACTAGCGGGAGCCGAGCAGTTCTTC
TRBJ2-2 | TRBV5-4 | NA | TRBD2 | CASSLAGRGANTGELFF | TGTGCCAGCAGCTTGGCAGGACGGGGGGCGAACACCGGGGAGCTGTTTTTT
TRBJ2-2 | TRBV7-8 | NA | NA | CASSLYSRNTGELFF | TGTGCCAGCAGCTTATACAGCCGGAACACCGGGGAGCTGTTTTTT
TRBJ1-1 | TRBV2 | NA | NA | CASSGITGSTEAFF | TGTGCCAGCAGTGGAATTACAGGGAGCACTGAAGCTTTCTTT
TRBJ1-1 | TRBV7-2 | NA | NA | CASSRGINTEAFF | TGTGCCAGCAGCCGGGGGATCAACACTGAAGCTTTCTTT
TRBJ2-5 | TRBV5-1 | NA | NA | CASSLPPGPQETQYF | TGCGCCAGCAGCTTACCCCCGGGCCCCCAAGAGACCCAGTACTTC
TRBJ2-6 | TRBV5-3 | NA | NA | CARSLAWTPSGANVLTF | TGTGCCAGAAGCTTGGCGTGGACGCCCTCTGGGGCCAACGTCCTGACTTTC
TRBJ1-1 | TRBV28 | NA | TRBD1 | CASSSGQMGDTEAFF | TGTGCCAGCAGTTCGGGACAGATGGGGGACACTGAAGCTTTCTTT